The clone carrying this T cell receptor (beta chain) was detected ten times or more. CDR1 SQVTM and CDR2 ANQGSEA come from the germline V gene. The CDR3 loop spans 13 amino acids. V gave up 7 bases and J gave up 6 bases, with 15 bases separating them. This sample is drawn from a study of Graves' ophthalmopathy and Graves' hyperthyroidism. Beta-chain TCR CDR3 regions were amplified from RNA transcripts. First-round RT-PCR used HTBI primers; second-round multiplex PCR followed. One entry per CDR3 protein results from TCRdb running MiXCR on the multiplex PCR reads. The sample comprises 1 million to 1.3 million distinct CDR3 sequences, less than 45% of which are singletons, and around 10% rests with the top ten.

The sequenced sample consisted of peripheral blood or thyroid tissue (not recorded which). This chain uses TRBV29-1 with TRBJ2-2; D may correspond to TRBD1 or TRBD2 (5 bases each). The clonotype originates from an adult man with Graves' hyperthyroidism. The CDR3, as DNA: TGCAGCGGCGGAACCGGGACGTCCGGGGAGCTGTTTTTT. It yields the protein CSGGTGTSGELFF.